This entry describes one T cell receptor beta chain. No cognate antigen has been identified for it. No qualities accompany the bases; no much larger clone lies one base away. The library came from the immunoSEQ multiplex PCR assay. Turning to the authors' computational methods: A statistical classification framework was developed to diagnose cytomegalovirus status using the catalog of TCR beta chain sequences. Here the immuneACCESS table is served through TCRdb, limited to in-frame sequences with V and J called. Missing clones are a known gap in these copies; in checked studies unresolved V genes cover under half, and the rest lacks a known reason. V and J calls and clone size are copied from that table; D and trimming were computed from the DNA. The sample table shows about 130,000 clones, and under 90% are seen once. The ten largest clones add up to about 2% of the sample. The sample is drawn from a study of cytomegalovirus exposure and HLA in healthy donors listed by TCRdb under 2017. Notes on the research overall: A later analysis indicated that the 90 to 150 validation repertoires were generated on the platform also employed for the 720 or so repertoires of the first cohort. The aim of the study was to test whether cataloging public T cell receptors could identify signatures of past pathogen exposure. In addition to the first cohort of around 670 subjects, a separate validation cohort of approximately 110 different subjects was used. To predict cytomegalovirus infection status, the study combined high-throughput TCR immunosequencing, statistical association of individual TCRs with disease status, and machine learning. The full study reports these points: In vitro tests confirmed that a few of the cytomegalovirus-associated TCR beta chains recognize cytomegalovirus antigens. In the study, roughly 160 TCR beta chains were listed as associated with cytomegalovirus. According to the authors, the approach could potentially be generalized to other disease states and immunological phenotypes. Most TCR sequences were seen in very few donors, while some public TCRs were found in many individuals. The classifier was reported to diagnose cytomegalovirus status with high specificity and sensitivity in both the original cohort and the validation cohort. A later analysis had no HLA typing for the validation cohort, so co-occurrence there was scored across all 130 or so repertoires. In a later analysis, TCRs clustered in the first cohort were found to also tend to co-occur in the roughly 130 validation repertoires, with 90% to 95% of cluster scores above 0.

Donors formed part of the validation cohort, which comprised approximately 130 subjects and was distinct from the first cohort of several hundred subjects. The CDR3 spans 15 residues, from the cysteine through the phenylalanine. Only the CDR3 part of the read is kept: 45 bases, read in frame from the first base. The germline V gene sets CDR1 to SGHVS and CDR2 to FNYEAQ. V lost 5 bases and J lost 6 bases, and the count of bases not matched to a germline gene is 10. The sequence derives from a young woman in good health and CMV-seronegative. Recombination joined TRBV7-6 with TRBJ2-1; TRBD1 aligns with 7 central bases. The sequencing sample was made of PBMCs. This receptor has the CDR3 CASSHSGTDRNEQFF. The DNA is TGTGCCAGCAGCCACTCCGGGACAGACCGCAATGAGCAGTTCTTC.